This T cell receptor (beta chain) was captured in a study of graft-versus-host responses after intestinal transplantation. Study details: Multivisceral, liver-intestinal, or isolated intestinal transplants were performed in recipients. Study observations and caveats: Allografts from individuals with graft-donor T cell macrochimerism displayed high graft-versus-host to host-versus-graft clonal ratios. GvH clones occurred in recipient marrow; some first appeared in ileum or blood.

From germline, CDR1 is MNHNY and CDR2 SVGAGI (reference sequence). This CDR3 is built from 13 residues. V gave up 7 bases and J gave up 5 bases, with 14 bases separating them. Clones were sequenced by immunoSEQ multiplex PCR, and TCRdb holds only the in-frame ones, with some missing. The profile shows around 7,400 clones, roughly a third of them singletons. The authors combined approximately 200,000 CFSE-labeled responder cells with approximately 200,000 irradiated, violet-dye-labeled stimulator cells in plates. The receptor was isolated from a human patient who was an organ donor for intestinal transplantation. The gene calls are TRBV6-6 and TRBJ2-5; TRBD1 might be the D (5 bases). Sequencing was performed on alloreactive CD8+ T cells from a mixed lymphocyte reaction culture, taken before transplantation. Indicated subset: CFSE-low proliferating T cells sorted from roughly six-day pre-transplant mixed lymphocyte reaction (GvH or HvG direction). CDR3 DNA: TGTGCCAGCAAAGTACAGGATTTGGAGACCCAGTACTTC. The encoded protein is CASKVQDLETQYF.